The 20 T cell receptor beta chains below all came from one sample that was sequenced in a study of T cell responses to AZD1222 COVID-19 vaccine. Clones were sequenced by immunoSEQ multiplex PCR, and TCRdb holds only the in-frame ones, with some missing. The sample holds fewer than 100,000 clones, 90% seen once. The specimen comprised peripheral blood, sampled 28 days after the second AZD1222 dose. The receptors here all came from an adult who received the AZD1222 COVID-19 vaccine.

The gene calls are TRBV19 and TRBJ1-1; perhaps TRBD1 as D (6 bases). In germline, CDR1 is LNHDA, CDR2 SQIVND (reference sequence). Trimming cost V 7 bases and J 1 base, with 10 bases left between them. The CDR3 totals 13 residues. CDR3 sequence: CASTGTTNTEAFF. The CDR3 nucleotides are TGTGCCAGTACCGGGACAACGAACACTGAAGCTTTCTTT.

The chain carries TRBV7-9 and TRBJ2-7, with 9 bases aligning to TRBD1. Germline V gives CDR1 SEHNR, CDR2 FQNEAQ (reference sequence). J lost 5 bases, V lost 3 bases, and 5 bases had no gene match. The CDR3 spans 14 residues. The CDR3 DNA is TGTGCCAGCAGCTTCCGGGACAGGGCCCACGAGCAGTACTTC. As protein: CASSFRDRAHEQYF.

This chain uses TRBV4-1 with TRBJ1-6; D unclear. The CDR3 is made up of 16 amino acids. Per the germline V gene, CDR1 is MGHRA and CDR2 is YSYEKL. Trimming removed 0 bases at V and 10 bases at J, with 16 bases between. This CDR3 is CASSQDSPGPESPLHF. The DNA for the CDR3 is TGCGCCAGCAGCCAAGATTCGCCAGGACCGGAATCACCCCTCCACTTT.

The J gene is TRBJ1-5, the V gene TRBV24-1; D not certain. There are 12 residues in the CDR3. V lost 3 bases, J lost 7 bases, and 6 bases lay in between. Looked up from germline, CDR1 is KGHDR and CDR2 is SFDVKD. The CDR3 loop is CATSDGVQPQHF. For the CDR3, the DNA is TGTGCCACCAGTGATGGGGTCCAGCCCCAGCATTTT.

The V gene is TRBV18, the J gene TRBJ2-6; possible D gene TRBD1, 5 bases. The CDR3 loop spans 16 amino acids. Deletions cut 6 bases from V and 3 bases from J, with 15 bases between. The germline gives CDR1 KGHSH, CDR2 LQKENI. The CDR3 region has the DNA TGTGCCAGCTCCATCTCTGGGGCGAATGGGGCCAACGTCCTGACTTTC. It specifies CASSISGANGANVLTF.

This clone has only one observation. The gene calls are TRBV3-1 (or the pseudogene TRBV3-2) and TRBJ1-1, with D perhaps matching TRBD1 (5 bases). The length of the CDR3 is 14 residues. V lost 2 bases and J lost 5, with 12 bases in between. Germline assignment: CDR1 LGHDT and CDR2 YNNKEL (reference sequence). The DNA of the CDR3 is TGTGCCAGCAGCCAACGGGGGGGAGGGACTGAAGCTTTCTTT. Translating gives CASSQRGGGTEAFF.

V and J are TRBV20-1 and TRBJ1-2; D unresolved. V was cut by 3 bases and J by 4 bases, with 15 bases left in between. The CDR3 totals 14 residues. Germline V lookup: CDR1 DFQATT, CDR2 SNEGSKA (reference sequence). The CDR3 loop is CSASNVDWGYGYTF. The CDR3 region has the DNA TGCAGTGCTAGTAACGTGGACTGGGGCTATGGCTACACCTTC.

The V gene is TRBV6-5, the J gene TRBJ1-1, with D maybe TRBD1 (5 bases). V shed 6 bases and J shed 2 bases, with 16 bases lying between them. The CDR3 is 15 amino acids. Germline V CDR1 and CDR2: MNHEY, SVGAGI. The CDR3: CASRRRGRSNTEAFF. CDR3 bases: TGTGCCAGCAGAAGACGGGGGAGGAGTAACACTGAAGCTTTCTTT.

The chain couples TRBV7-8 to TRBJ2-7; 12 bases match TRBD1. Trimming took 5 bases from V and 8 from J; bases not matched to a gene: 10. The CDR3 contains 15 residues. Germline V gene data show CDR1 as SGHVS and CDR2 as FQNEAQ. CDR3 in DNA: TGTGCCAGCAGCCCCTCGACGGGACAGGGGGCGAAGCAGTACTTC. The encoded protein is CASSPSTGQGAKQYF. The entire variable domain, with the rest obtained from reference TRBV7-8 and TRBJ2-7, is as follows: GAGVSQSPRYKVAKRGQDVALRCDPISGHVSLFWYQQALGQGPEFLTYFQNEAQLDKSGLPSDRFFAERPEGSVSTLKIQRTQQEDSAVYLCASSPSTGQGAKQYFGPGTRLTVT.

This sequence joins TRBV9 and TRBJ2-5; D possibly corresponds to TRBD2 (7 bases). The CDR3 consists of 15 residues. Per germline, CDR1 SGDLS and CDR2 YYNGEE. V lost 0 bases to trimming and J lost 5 bases, with 14 bases between them. Written as DNA, the CDR3 is TGTGCCAGCAGCGTAGGAGGGGGGGGCCGGGAGACCCAGTACTTC. It codes for CASSVGGGGRETQYF.

CDR3 DNA: TGTGCCAGCAGTGCCGGGACAGGGGATCAGCCCCAGCATTTT. Its translation is CASSAGTGDQPQHF. The V gene is TRBV7-9, the J gene TRBJ1-5, with 10 bases that match TRBD1. The CDR3 has 14 residues. The germline V gene has CDR1 SEHNR and CDR2 FQNEAQ (reference sequence). J gave up 5 bases and V 6 bases, and 4 bases lay outside the gene matches. Complete variable domain (other parts from reference TRBV7-9 and TRBJ1-5): DTGVSQNPRHKITKRGQNVTFRCDPISEHNRLYWYRQTLGQGPEFLTYFQNEAQLEKSRLLSDRFSAERPKGSFSTLEIQRTEQGDSAMYLCASSAGTGDQPQHFGDGTRLSIL.

This sequence joins TRBV4-1 and TRBJ1-3; D gene ambiguous. The CDR3 totals 18 residues. Trimming took off 4 bases at V and 3 bases at J, with 22 bases between the two ends. Looked up from germline, CDR1 is MGHRA and CDR2 is YSYEKL. CDR3 amino acids: CASSPLVHRGTFGNTIYF. CDR3 DNA sequence: TGCGCCAGCAGCCCTCTGGTGCACAGAGGAACCTTTGGAAACACCATATATTTT.

The chain links TRBV25-1 to TRBJ2-5, with D perhaps assigned TRBD1 or TRBD2 (6 bases each). The CDR3 length is 15 residues. From germline, CDR1 is MGHDK and CDR2 SYGVNS. V was clipped by 3 bases and J by 4 bases, with 15 bases between them. CDR3 in amino acids: CASSDPGGGAETQYF. The CDR3 DNA is TGTGCCAGCAGTGACCCAGGAGGGGGAGCAGAGACCCAGTACTTC.

The chain links TRBV19 to TRBJ1-6, with TRBD1 matching over 7 bases. CDR3 length equals 13 residues. Per germline, CDR1 LNHDA and CDR2 SQIVND (reference sequence). Trimming took 8 bases from V and 7 from J; bases not matched to a gene: 5. CDR3 amino acids: CASHRDSNSPLHF. The CDR3, as DNA: TGTGCCAGTCACCGGGACAGCAATTCACCCCTCCACTTT.

The V and J genes are TRBV7-9 and TRBJ1-5; D is unresolved. Germline CDR1 reads SEHNR; CDR2 reads FQNEAQ (reference sequence). The CDR3 spans 16 residues. V dropped 5 bases and J dropped 1 base, with 15 bases sitting between them. The CDR3 DNA sequence: TGTGCCAGCAGCCTTGGGTCCACGGGAAGCAATCAGCCCCAGCATTTT. This translates into CASSLGSTGSNQPQHF.

The chain has TRBV9 and TRBJ2-6; TRBD1 or TRBD2 may be the D gene (5 bases each). Trimming cost V 1 base and J 0 bases, with 20 bases left between them. This CDR3 region has 20 residues. Germline-derived CDR1 and CDR2 are SGDLS and YYNGEE. CDR3 sequence reads: CASSVTRGPHQSSGANVLTF. The CDR3 bases are TGTGCCAGCAGCGTAACGAGGGGCCCTCATCAAAGCTCTGGGGCCAACGTCCTGACTTTC.

The chain joins TRBV9 to TRBJ1-1; D remains unclear. The germline V and J ends were trimmed by 4 bases and 3 bases, with 16 bases remaining between them. The CDR3 totals 15 residues. CDR1 is SGDLS and CDR2 is YYNGEE in the germline V gene. The CDR3 DNA follows: TGTGCCAGCAGCACCGACCCCGATCGGGACACTGAAGCTTTCTTT. It yields the protein CASSTDPDRDTEAFF. Full variable domain (remainder filled in from reference TRBV9 and TRBJ1-1): DSGVTQTPKHLITATGQRVTLRCSPRSGDLSVYWYQQSLDQGLQFLIQYYNGEERAKGNILERFSAQQFPDLHSELNLSSLELGDSALYFCASSTDPDRDTEAFFGQGTRLTVV.

This chain joins TRBV7-9 and TRBJ1-1, with a possible D match to TRBD1 (6 bases). The CDR3 is made up of 15 amino acids. Trimming cost V 4 bases and J 5 bases, with 17 bases left between them. The V gene's germline CDR1 is SEHNR and CDR2 FQNEAQ (reference sequence). For the CDR3, the DNA is TGTGCCAGCAGCTCTGGGGTGGGGGCTGGGACTGAAGCTTTCTTT. The encoded protein is CASSSGVGAGTEAFF. The entire variable domain, with the rest obtained from reference TRBV7-9 and TRBJ1-1, is as follows: DTGVSQNPRHKITKRGQNVTFRCDPISEHNRLYWYRQTLGQGPEFLTYFQNEAQLEKSRLLSDRFSAERPKGSFSTLEIQRTEQGDSAMYLCASSSGVGAGTEAFFGQGTRLTVV.

CDR3 in DNA: TGTGCCAGCAGCTTGGGCGTCCTAGCGTCCAACACCGGGGAGCTGTTTTTT. Translating it yields CASSLGVLASNTGELFF. The chain employs TRBV5-4 and TRBJ2-2, with D tentatively TRBD2 (6 bases). Germline CDR1 reads SGHNT; CDR2 reads YYREEE (reference sequence). V lost 0 bases and J lost 2, with 14 bases in between. The CDR3 spans 17 residues.

The count of this clone is one. This rearrangement joins TRBV19 to TRBJ2-1, with TRBD2 as a possible D gene (7 bases). Germline V gene sequence: CDR1 LNHDA, CDR2 SQIVND (reference sequence). This CDR3 contains 14 residues. V was trimmed by 1 base and J by 9 bases, leaving 13 bases between them. The CDR3 nucleotides are TGTGCCAGTAGTATAGCGGGGGGCCGATTTGAGCAGTTCTTC. This gives the protein CASSIAGGRFEQFF.